Presented here are 7 T cell receptor beta chains from one specimen sequenced in a study of beta chain features in type 1 diabetes. Every bit of the isolated RNA underwent reverse transcription, so sequencing read expressed TCRB transcripts. The repertoire was sequenced with immunoSEQ multiplex PCR; TCRdb's copy has only in-frame clones and lacks some. The data show about 900,000 clones, 17% seen once. The specimen was naive CD4+ T cells from blood. Receptors were obtained from a woman in her late teens or twenties in good health.

A few counts support this clone. The chain joins TRBV2 to TRBJ2-1, with D possibly being TRBD1 (5 bases). Germline CDR1 is SNHLY and CDR2 is FYNNEI. Deletions cut 7 bases from V and 5 bases from J, with 12 bases between. The CDR3 runs to 13 residues. CDR3 amino acids: CASNFVTDNEQFF. The CDR3 nucleotides read TGTGCCAGCAACTTCGTGACAGACAATGAGCAGTTCTTC.

This clone showed up just a few times. The chain uses TRBV5-4 and TRBJ1-1; D is uncertain. Per germline, CDR1 SGHNT and CDR2 YYREEE (reference sequence). The ends were cut back, 0 bases at V and 1 base at J, with 7 bases in the middle. The CDR3 loop spans 14 amino acids. CDR3 loop: CASSLDTKNTEAFF. In DNA form, the CDR3 reads TGTGCCAGCAGCTTGGACACCAAGAACACTGAAGCTTTCTTT.

This clone has just a few counts. The chain uses TRBV4-2 and TRBJ1-1; 8 nucleotides agree with TRBD1. The V segment lost 4 bases and the J segment 5 bases; nucleotides outside the gene matches: 9. This CDR3 is built from 15 residues. Germline lookup yields CDR1 LGHNA and CDR2 YNFKEQ. CDR3 region: CASSRPTGARTEAFF. The CDR3 DNA follows: TGTGCCAGCAGCCGCCCGACAGGGGCCCGTACTGAAGCTTTCTTT.

The gene calls are TRBV7-9 and TRBJ1-2; D is undetermined. CDR1 SEHNR and CDR2 FQNEAQ come from the germline V gene (reference sequence). Trimming removed 5 bases from V and 4 bases from J, with 11 bases in between. The length of the CDR3 is 13 residues. The CDR3 DNA reads as TGTGCCAGCAGCAACGCAGGACTCTATGGCTACACCTTC. Its protein is CASSNAGLYGYTF.

The sample holds a few counts of this clone. The chain combines TRBV25-1 with TRBJ2-3, with D perhaps TRBD1 or TRBD2 (5 bases each). With 3 bases removed from V and 4 bases from J, the gap between germline ends came to 14 bases. CDR3 length equals 15 residues. Germline V CDR1 and CDR2: MGHDK, SYGVNS. The CDR3 is CASSEGVFRSDTQYF. In nucleotides, the CDR3 is TGTGCCAGCAGTGAGGGGGTGTTCAGGTCAGATACGCAGTATTTT.

A few counts support this clone. The gene calls are TRBV6-1 and TRBJ2-5; no clear D gene. Germline V lookup: CDR1 MNHNS, CDR2 SASEGT. There are 11 residues in the CDR3. Trimming shortened V by 6 bases and J by 5 bases, and 7 bases separated the two germline ends. The CDR3 coding sequence is TGTGCCAGCAGCCCATGGGAGACCCAGTACTTC. Translating gives CASSPWETQYF.

This clone turned up a few times. This specimen includes other DNA sequences encoding the same CDR3. The V gene is TRBV28, the J gene TRBJ2-7; 7 positions agree with TRBD1. V was pared by 3 bases and J by 3 bases, with 2 bases of the junction left unmatched. Germline CDR1 MDHEN, CDR2 SYDVKM. This CDR3 has 13 residues. CDR3 loop: CASSLTGYYEQYF. DNA for the CDR3: TGTGCCAGCAGTTTGACAGGGTACTACGAGCAGTACTTC.